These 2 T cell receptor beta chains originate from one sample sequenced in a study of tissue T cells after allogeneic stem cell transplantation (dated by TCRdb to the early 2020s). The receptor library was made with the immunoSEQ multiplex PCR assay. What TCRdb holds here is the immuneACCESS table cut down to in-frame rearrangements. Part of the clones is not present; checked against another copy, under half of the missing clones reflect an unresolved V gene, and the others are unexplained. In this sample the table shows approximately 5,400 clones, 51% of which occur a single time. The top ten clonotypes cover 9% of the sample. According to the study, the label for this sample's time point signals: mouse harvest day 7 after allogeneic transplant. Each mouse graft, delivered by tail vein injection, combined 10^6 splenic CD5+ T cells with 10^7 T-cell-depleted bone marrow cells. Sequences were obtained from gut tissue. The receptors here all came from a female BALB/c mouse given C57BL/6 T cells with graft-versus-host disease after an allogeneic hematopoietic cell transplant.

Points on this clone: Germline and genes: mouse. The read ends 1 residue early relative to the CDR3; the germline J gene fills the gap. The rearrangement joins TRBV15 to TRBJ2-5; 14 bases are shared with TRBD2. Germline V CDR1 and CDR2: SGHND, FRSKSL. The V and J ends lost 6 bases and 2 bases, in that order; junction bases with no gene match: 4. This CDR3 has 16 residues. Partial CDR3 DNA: TGTGCCAGCAGAGGGACTGGGGGGGCGCCCCAAGACACCCAGTAC. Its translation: CASRGTGGAPQDTQY. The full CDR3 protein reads CASRGTGGAPQDTQYF.

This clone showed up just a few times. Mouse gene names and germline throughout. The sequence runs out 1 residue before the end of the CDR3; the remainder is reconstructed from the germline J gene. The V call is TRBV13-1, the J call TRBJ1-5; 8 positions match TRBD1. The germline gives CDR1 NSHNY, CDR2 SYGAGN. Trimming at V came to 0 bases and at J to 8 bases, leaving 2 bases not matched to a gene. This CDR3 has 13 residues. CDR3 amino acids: CASSDAGGLAPLF. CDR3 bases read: TGTGCCAGCAGTGATGCAGGGGGCCTAGCTCCGCTT.